This T cell receptor (beta chain) is from a study of early T cells in non-severe SARS-CoV-2 infection (dated by TCRdb to the early 2020s). About the investigation overall: Because TCR sequencing was done on bulk RNA from unsorted whole blood, the alpha and beta chains could not be paired.

Study-wide findings and limitations: VDJdb matching was skewed toward anti-spike CD8 responses and likely underestimated virus-specific expansions, missing private and CD4 specificities.

Library preparation was by 5' RACE. The sequencing machine was a NextSeq 500. The TCR library protocol attached unique molecular identifiers to individual cDNA molecules to correct for sequencing error and PCR bias. TCR alpha and beta chains were both sequenced, and the abundances of alpha and beta sequences in each sample were closely correlated with each other. The source study handled its data this way. Decombinator V4 was used to annotate TCR sequences for V gene, J gene and CDR3. Expanded TCRs were defined as changing significantly between any two time points under a Poisson model with p below 0.0001. Abundances of TCRs were expressed as counts per million after normalisation to the total number of TCRs sequenced in each sample. TRAV1-2 paired with TRAJ12, TRAJ20 or TRAJ33 defined MAIT TCRs, while TRAV10 paired with TRAJ18 defined iNKT TCRs. VDJdb, accessed 1 November 2021, was searched for CMV, EBV and SARS-CoV-2 annotated TCRs, excluding TCRs annotated for multiple antigens. TCRdb took the public reads, trimmed them with fastp at Q25, ran MiXCR for clone calling and kept in-frame beta chains. Merged by CDR3 protein, the rows form single entries marked with the most common genes and DNA. V and J calls and clone size were set by TCRdb, not the authors. Across this sample there are some 40,000 distinct CDR3 sequences, with 4.5% to 5.5% seen only once. 15% to 20% of the sample is in the top ten clones.

Set within a cohort of healthcare workers in London, UK, this nested case-control study involved weekly PCR testing of nasopharyngeal swabs along with blood sampling. Healthcare workers were recruited during the week of the UK lockdown, between 23 and 31 March 2020, and followed weekly for up to roughly 16 weeks. CDR3 length: 16 amino acids, cysteine to phenylalanine. CDR3 DNA is the only sequence kept; it has 48 bases, read in frame from the first base. CDR1 is given as MGHRA and CDR2 as YSYEKL, both from the germline V gene. The V and J ends are trimmed by 0 bases and 2 bases, leaving 12 bases between them. This clonotype was seen at least ten times. Which antigen it targets is not known. Nothing much larger sits one base from this clone, and base qualities are not available.

This receptor was identified in an adult who was a healthcare worker with PCR-confirmed SARS-CoV-2 infection or an uninfected control (not recorded which). Sequencing was performed on whole blood. The chain links TRBV4-1 with TRBJ2-3, with a weak D call of TRBD2 (6 bases match). CDR3 reads: CASSQDVAGPTDTQYF. The sequenced DNA is TGCGCCAGCAGCCAAGATGTCGCGGGGCCCACAGATACGCAGTATTTT.